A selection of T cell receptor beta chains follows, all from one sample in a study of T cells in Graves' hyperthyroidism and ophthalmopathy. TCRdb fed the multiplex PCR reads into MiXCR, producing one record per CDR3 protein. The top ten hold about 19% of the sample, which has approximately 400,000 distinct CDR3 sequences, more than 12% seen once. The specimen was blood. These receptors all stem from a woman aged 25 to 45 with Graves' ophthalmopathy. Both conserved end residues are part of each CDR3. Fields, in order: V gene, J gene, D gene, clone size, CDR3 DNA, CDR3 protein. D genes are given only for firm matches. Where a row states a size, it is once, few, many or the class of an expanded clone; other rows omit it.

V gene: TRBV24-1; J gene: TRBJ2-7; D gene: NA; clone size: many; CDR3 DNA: TGTGCCGCAGACAGTGACTCCTACGAGCAGTACTTC; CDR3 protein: CAADSDSYEQYF
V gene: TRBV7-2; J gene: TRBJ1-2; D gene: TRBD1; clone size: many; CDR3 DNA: TGTGCCAGCAGCTTAGGGACAGGGGTGATGGGGCCCTCCTATGGCTACACCTTC; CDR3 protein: CASSLGTGVMGPSYGYTF
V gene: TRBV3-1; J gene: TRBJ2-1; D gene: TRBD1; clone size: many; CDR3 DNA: TGTGCCAGCAGCCAGCAGACAGGGGGCTTAAATGAGCAGTTCTTC; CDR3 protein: CASSQQTGGLNEQFF
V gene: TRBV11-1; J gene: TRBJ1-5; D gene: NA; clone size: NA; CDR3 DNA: NA; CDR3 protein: CASSFYICSSSEGGRSNQPQHF
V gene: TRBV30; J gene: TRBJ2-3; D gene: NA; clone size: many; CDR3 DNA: TGTGCCTGGAGTGGGTTTATAGCAGATACGCAGTATTTT; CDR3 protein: CAWSGFIADTQYF
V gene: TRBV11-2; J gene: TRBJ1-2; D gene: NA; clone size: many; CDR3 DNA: TGTGCCAGCAGCTTAGGTCTTGCCTATGGCTACACCTTC; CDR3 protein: CASSLGLAYGYTF
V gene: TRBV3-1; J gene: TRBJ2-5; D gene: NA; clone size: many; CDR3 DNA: TGTGCCAGCAGCCAAGGACTAGATTTTTTAGAGACCCAGTACTTC; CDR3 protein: CASSQGLDFLETQYF
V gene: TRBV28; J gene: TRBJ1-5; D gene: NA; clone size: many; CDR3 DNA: TGTGCCAGCAGAACTCGGACAGTAGCACCCCTCAATCAGCCCCAGCATTTT; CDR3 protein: CASRTRTVAPLNQPQHF
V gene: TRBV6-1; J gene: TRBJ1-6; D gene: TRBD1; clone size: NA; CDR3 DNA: TGTGCCAGCCACAGGGGGTTCTATAATTCAACCCTCCACTTT; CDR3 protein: CASHRGFYNSTLHF
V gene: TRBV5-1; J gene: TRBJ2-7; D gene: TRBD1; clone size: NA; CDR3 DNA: TGCGCCAGCAGCCCAACAGGGGGCAGCGAGCAGTACTTC; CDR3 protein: CASSPTGGSEQYF
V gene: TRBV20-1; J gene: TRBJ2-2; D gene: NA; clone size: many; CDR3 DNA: TGCAGTGCTCATGGGACGGACGGGGAGCTGTTTTTT; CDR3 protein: CSAHGTDGELFF
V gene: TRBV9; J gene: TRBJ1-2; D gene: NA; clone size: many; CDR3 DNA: TGTGCCAGCAGCGCCTCGCTACTCCCCTATGGCTACACCTTC; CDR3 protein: CASSASLLPYGYTF
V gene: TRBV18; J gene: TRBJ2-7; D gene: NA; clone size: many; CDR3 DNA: TGTGCCAGCTCACCAGGAAGGGGTCCCTACGAGCAGTACTTC; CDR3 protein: CASSPGRGPYEQYF
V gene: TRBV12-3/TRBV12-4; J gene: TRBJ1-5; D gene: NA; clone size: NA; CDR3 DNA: TGTGCCAGCAGTTTAGGGCTGAATTCGGTTGGTCAGCCCCAGCATTTT; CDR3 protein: CASSLGLNSVGQPQHF
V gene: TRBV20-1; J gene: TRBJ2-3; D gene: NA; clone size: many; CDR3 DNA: TGCAGTGCTTTCGACAGCTTCACAGATACGCAGTATTTT; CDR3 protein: CSAFDSFTDTQYF
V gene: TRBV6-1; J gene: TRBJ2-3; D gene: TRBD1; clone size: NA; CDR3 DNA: TGTGCCACTGCAGGGGGCGTTTTCACAGATACGCAGTATTTT; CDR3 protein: CATAGGVFTDTQYF
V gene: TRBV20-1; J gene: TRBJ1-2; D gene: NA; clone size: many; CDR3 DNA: TGCAGTGCTAGACCGAACAGGGCTCCGCTCCGTGGCTACACCTTC; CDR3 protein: CSARPNRAPLRGYTF
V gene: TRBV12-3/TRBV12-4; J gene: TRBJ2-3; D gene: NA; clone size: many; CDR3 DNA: TGTGCCAGCAGCAGCCGGGGCACGCAGTATTTT; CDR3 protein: CASSSRGTQYF
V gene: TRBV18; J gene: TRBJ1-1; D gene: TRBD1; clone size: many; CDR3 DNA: TGTGCCAGCTCAGACAGGGATGAAGCTTTCTTT; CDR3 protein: CASSDRDEAFF
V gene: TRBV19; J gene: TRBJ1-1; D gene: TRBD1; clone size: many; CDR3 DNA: TGTGCCAGTAGTTTCCGGACAGGGAACACTGAAGCTTTCTTT; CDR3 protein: CASSFRTGNTEAFF
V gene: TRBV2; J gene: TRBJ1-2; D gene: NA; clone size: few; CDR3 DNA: TGTGCCAGCCGCGGGACTCCATGGGTCTATGGCTACACCTTC; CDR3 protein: CASRGTPWVYGYTF
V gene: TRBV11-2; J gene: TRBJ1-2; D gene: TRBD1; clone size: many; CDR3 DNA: TGTGCCAGCAGCCCGGGGGGACAGGCTTATTATGGCTACACCTTC; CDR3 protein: CASSPGGQAYYGYTF
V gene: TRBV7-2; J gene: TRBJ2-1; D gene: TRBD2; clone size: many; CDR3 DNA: TGTGCCAGCAGCTCAGCGGGGGGGGAGCAGTTCTTC; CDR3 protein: CASSSAGGEQFF
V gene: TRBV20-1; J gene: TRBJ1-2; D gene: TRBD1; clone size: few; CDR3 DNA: TGCAGTGCTCGGACAGGGTCTGTTGGCTACACCTTC; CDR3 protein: CSARTGSVGYTF
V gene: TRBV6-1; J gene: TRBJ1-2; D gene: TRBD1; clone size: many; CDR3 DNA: TGTGCCAGCAGTTCCGCCAGAAGACAGGGAGGGTATGGCTACACCTTC; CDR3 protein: CASSSARRQGGYGYTF
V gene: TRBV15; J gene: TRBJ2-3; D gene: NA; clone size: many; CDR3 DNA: TGTGCCACCAGCAGAGAGATAGCAGGGGTGATGACAGATACGCAGTATTTT; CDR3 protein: CATSREIAGVMTDTQYF
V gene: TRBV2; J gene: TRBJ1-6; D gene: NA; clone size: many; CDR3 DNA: TGTGCCAGCAGTGAAGCACCAGGGTTGGGTTCACCCCTCCACTTT; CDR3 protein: CASSEAPGLGSPLHF
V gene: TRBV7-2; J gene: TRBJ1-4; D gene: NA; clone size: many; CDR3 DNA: TGTGCCAGCAGCTTCGGCAGGGCGGGCGAAAAACTGTTTTTT; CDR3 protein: CASSFGRAGEKLFF
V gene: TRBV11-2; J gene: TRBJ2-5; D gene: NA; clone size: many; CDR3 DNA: TGTGCCAGCAGGGGGGGTCGGGGGCGCAAACAAGAGACCCAGTACTTC; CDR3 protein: CASRGGRGRKQETQYF
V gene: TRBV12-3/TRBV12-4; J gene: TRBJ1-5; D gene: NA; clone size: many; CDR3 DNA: TGTGCCAGCAGTTCCGTGGGTTCGGGGCAGCCCCAGCATTTT; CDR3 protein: CASSSVGSGQPQHF
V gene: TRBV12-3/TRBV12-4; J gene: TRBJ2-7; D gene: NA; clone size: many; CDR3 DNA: TGTGCCAGCAGTTCCCTTAGCTCCTACGAGCAGTACTTC; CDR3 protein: CASSSLSSYEQYF
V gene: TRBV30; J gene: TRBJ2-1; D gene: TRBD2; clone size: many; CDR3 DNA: TGTGCCTGGAGTGTTCGGACTAGCGGGGCCTACAATGAGCAGTTCTTC; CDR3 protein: CAWSVRTSGAYNEQFF
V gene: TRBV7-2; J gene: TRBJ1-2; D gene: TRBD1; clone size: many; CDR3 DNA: TGTGCCAGCAGGCCCCGGACAGGAGTCAGCTACACCTTC; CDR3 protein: CASRPRTGVSYTF
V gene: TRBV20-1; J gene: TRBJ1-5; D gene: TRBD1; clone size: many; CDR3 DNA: TGCAGTGCTAGAGAAATAGGGGGGACAGGGGGAGGGCGTCAGCCCCAGCATTTT; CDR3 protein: CSAREIGGTGGGRQPQHF
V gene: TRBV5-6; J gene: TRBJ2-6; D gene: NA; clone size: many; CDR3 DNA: TGTGCCAGCAGCTTGAGCGTACGACGGATCTCTGGGGCCAACGTCCTGACTTTC; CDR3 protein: CASSLSVRRISGANVLTF
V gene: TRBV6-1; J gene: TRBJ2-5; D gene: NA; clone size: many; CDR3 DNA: TGTGCCAGCAGTACCCTACGGATGGAGACCCAGTACTTC; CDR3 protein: CASSTLRMETQYF
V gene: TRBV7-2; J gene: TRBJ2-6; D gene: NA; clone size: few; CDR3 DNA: TGTGCCAGCAGCCCGGGCGGGGCCAACGTCCCGACTTTC; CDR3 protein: CASSPGGANVPTF
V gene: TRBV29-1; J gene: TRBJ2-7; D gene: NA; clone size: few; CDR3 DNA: TGCAGCGGTGGGGACGGAAGCTCCTACGAGCAGTACTTC; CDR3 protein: CSGGDGSSYEQYF
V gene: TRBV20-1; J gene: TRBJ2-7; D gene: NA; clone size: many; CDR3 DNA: TGCAGTGCTAGAGATCGACGCCAGGCCGGCTACGAGCAGTACTTC; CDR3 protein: CSARDRRQAGYEQYF
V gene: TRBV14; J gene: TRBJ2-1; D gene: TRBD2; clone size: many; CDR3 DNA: TGTGCCAGCAGCCGGCTGGGGACTAGCTGGGGATACAATGAGCAGTTCTTC; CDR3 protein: CASSRLGTSWGYNEQFF
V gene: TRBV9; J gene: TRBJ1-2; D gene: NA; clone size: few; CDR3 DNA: TGTGCCAGCAGCGATAACGACGGAATTAACTATGGCTACACCTTC; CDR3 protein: CASSDNDGINYGYTF
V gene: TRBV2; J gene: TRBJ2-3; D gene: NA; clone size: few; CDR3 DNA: TGTGCCAGCACCGGGGTACAGAACACAGATACGCAGTATTTT; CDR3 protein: CASTGVQNTDTQYF
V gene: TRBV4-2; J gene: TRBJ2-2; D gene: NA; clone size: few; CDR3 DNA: TGTGCCAGCAGCCCGGGGGGCCCCGACACCGGGGAGCTGTTTTTT; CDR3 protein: CASSPGGPDTGELFF
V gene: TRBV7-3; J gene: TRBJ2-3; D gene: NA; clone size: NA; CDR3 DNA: TGTGCCAGCAGCTCTCGGGGGGCGGGGACAGATACGCAGTATTTT; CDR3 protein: CASSSRGAGTDTQYF
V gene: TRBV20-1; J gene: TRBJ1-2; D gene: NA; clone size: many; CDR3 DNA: TGCAGTGCTAGAAGGGTGGCAGGCTATGGCTACACCTTC; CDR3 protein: CSARRVAGYGYTF
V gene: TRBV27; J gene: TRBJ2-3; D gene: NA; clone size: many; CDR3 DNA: TGTGCCAGCAGTTATGGGCGGGCAGATACGCAGTATTTT; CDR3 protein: CASSYGRADTQYF
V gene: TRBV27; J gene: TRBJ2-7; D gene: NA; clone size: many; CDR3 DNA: TGTGCCAGCAGTCCCGCCCCGAATCCACCCACCTACGAGCAGTACTTC; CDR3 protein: CASSPAPNPPTYEQYF
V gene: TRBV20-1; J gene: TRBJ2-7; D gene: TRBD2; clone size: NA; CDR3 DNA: TGCAGCCCTAGGCAGAATAGCGGGGTAGGAGAGCAGTACTTC; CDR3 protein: CSPRQNSGVGEQYF
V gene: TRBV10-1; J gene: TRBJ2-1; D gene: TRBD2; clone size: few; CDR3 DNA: TGCGCCAGCAGTGAGGGGGGTAGCGGGGGGGTTGAGCAGTTCTTC; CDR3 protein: CASSEGGSGGVEQFF
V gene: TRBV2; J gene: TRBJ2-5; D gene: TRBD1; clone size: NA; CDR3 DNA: TGTGCCAGCAGTGGGGGACAGGGGTCGGGAGAGACCCAGTACTTC; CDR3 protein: CASSGGQGSGETQYF
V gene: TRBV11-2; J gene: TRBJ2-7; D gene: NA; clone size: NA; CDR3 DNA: TGTGCCAGCAGTAGCCGGGACCACTACGAGCAGTACTTC; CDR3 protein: CASSSRDHYEQYF
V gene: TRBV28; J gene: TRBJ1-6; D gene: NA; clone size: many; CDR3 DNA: TGTGCCAGCAGCCCCTCTAAGGGGTCCAATTCACCCCTCCACTTT; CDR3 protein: CASSPSKGSNSPLHF
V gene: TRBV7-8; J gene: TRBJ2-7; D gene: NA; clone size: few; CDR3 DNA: TGTGCCAGTAGTATGGCAGGCCCGGGGGAGCAGTACTTC; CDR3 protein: CASSMAGPGEQYF